The clone carrying this T cell receptor beta chain was seen just once. This sample was taken from a study of blood T cell repertoires in COVID-19. Study-wide context: Samples taken during acute and convalescent COVID-19 were collected in the United States, Italy and Spain. Sample material is recorded as cDNA or gDNA derived from T cells, B-cell-depleted T cells, or PBMCs.

Categorization into cohorts depended on clinical history that participants reported. CDR3 length: 16 amino acids. The J segment lost 2 bases and the V segment lost 4 bases, leaving 8 bases of the junction unmatched. The germline V gene has CDR1 LNHDA and CDR2 SQIVND (reference sequence). Method: immunoSEQ multiplex PCR; TCRdb's copy keeps in-frame clones and lacks some. The sample has over 350,000 clones; approximately 89% are singletons. The receptor was isolated from a middle-aged woman who had been exposed to COVID-19. The genes are TRBV19 and TRBJ2-7; 10 bases are shared with TRBD2. Sequencing input: PBMCs or T cells enriched from blood (not recorded which). The CDR3 DNA follows: TGTGCCAGTAGTAAGTCCGGGACTAGCGAAACCTACGAGCAGTACTTC. This codes for CASSKSGTSETYEQYF.